The 14 T cell receptor beta chains presented below share a single source sample, sequenced in a study of long-term antiretroviral therapy in people with HIV. At the survey level, the v3.0 immunoSEQ assay was run. The method was immunoSEQ multiplex PCR; TCRdb's version includes in-frame clones alone and lacks a portion of them. There are about 28,000 clones in the sample; roughly 84% occur only once, and around 5.9% lies in the top ten. This specimen consisted of unsorted PBMCs, obtained 0.4 years after starting antiretroviral therapy. Receptor source: a man aged 18 to 35 with HIV.

This clone was found once. CDR3 in DNA: TGTGCCAGCAGCCCCGACACATCCTACGAGCAGTACTTC. This translates into CASSPDTSYEQYF. The J gene is TRBJ2-7, the V gene TRBV5-6, with D uncertain. CDR1 SGHDT and CDR2 YYEEEE come from the germline V gene. The CDR3 totals 13 residues. The V end was cut by 4 bases, the J end by 1 base, with 9 bases between.

DNA for the CDR3: TGTGCCAGCAGCCCAGACAGGAGTCACTATGGCTACACCTTC. Translating it yields CASSPDRSHYGYTF. The chain links TRBV5-4 to TRBJ1-2; possible D gene TRBD1, 6 bases. This CDR3 comprises 14 residues. CDR1 is SGHNT and CDR2 is YYREEE in the germline V gene (reference sequence). Between the trimmed V and J ends, which lost 4 bases and 3 bases, there was a span of 13 bases.

This rearrangement joins TRBV27 to TRBJ2-2; no clear D gene. The ends were cut back, 4 bases at V and 3 bases at J, with 3 bases in the middle. Germline assignment: CDR1 MNHEY and CDR2 SMNVEV (reference sequence). This CDR3 comprises 12 residues. The CDR3 loop reads CASSSYTGELFF. The CDR3 DNA is TGTGCCAGCAGTTCCTACACCGGGGAGCTGTTTTTT.

The rearrangement uses TRBV6-5 and TRBJ2-7; weak D call: TRBD2 (7 bases). V was shortened by 2 bases and J by 5 bases, with 16 bases between the two germline ends. The CDR3 is made up of 15 amino acids. Germline V gene data show CDR1 as MNHEY and CDR2 as SVGAGI. The CDR3 protein is CASSYGRGGRNEQYF. CDR3 DNA: TGTGCCAGCAGTTACGGGAGGGGGGGGCGTAACGAGCAGTACTTC.

The chain uses TRBV7-9 and TRBJ1-4; D unresolved. Germline V gives CDR1 SEHNR, CDR2 FQNEAQ (reference sequence). The V end lost 5 bases, the J end lost 3 bases, and 16 bases lay between the germline ends. The CDR3 loop spans 16 amino acids. In nucleotides, the CDR3 is TGTGCCAGCAGCCGGTCGCAGGACCCGGCTAATGAAAAACTGTTTTTT. Its translation is CASSRSQDPANEKLFF. The full variable domain, with the rest looked up from reference TRBV7-9 and TRBJ1-4, is DTGVSQNPRHKITKRGQNVTFRCDPISEHNRLYWYRQTLGQGPEFLTYFQNEAQLEKSRLLSDRFSAERPKGSFSTLEIQRTEQGDSAMYLCASSRSQDPANEKLFFGSGTQLSVL.

This chain joins TRBV13 and TRBJ2-1; the D gene is possibly TRBD2 (6 bases). Trimming removed 5 bases at V and 7 bases at J, with 12 bases between. This CDR3 is built from 13 residues. Germline V lookup: CDR1 PRHDT, CDR2 FYEKMQ (reference sequence). The CDR3 region is CASSAGGVNEQFF. The DNA of the CDR3 is TGTGCCAGCAGCGCCGGCGGGGTAAATGAGCAGTTCTTC.

The V and J genes are TRBV7-9 and TRBJ2-2; D remains unclear. Germline assignment: CDR1 SEHNR and CDR2 FQNEAQ (reference sequence). Between the trimmed V and J ends, which lost 4 bases and 10 bases, there was a span of 10 bases. The CDR3 covers 12 residues. CDR3 residues: CASSSTSEELFF. DNA of the CDR3: TGTGCCAGCAGCTCAACCTCCGAGGAGCTGTTTTTT. Full variable domain (rest looked up from reference TRBV7-9 and TRBJ2-2): DTGVSQNPRHKITKRGQNVTFRCDPISEHNRLYWYRQTLGQGPEFLTYFQNEAQLEKSRLLSDRFSAERPKGSFSTLEIQRTEQGDSAMYLCASSSTSEELFFGEGSRLTVL.

The chain's CDR3 is CASGLTGEWKNNEQFF. CDR3 in DNA: TGTGCTAGTGGTCTCACGGGTGAGTGGAAGAACAATGAGCAGTTCTTC. This sequence joins TRBV12-5 and TRBJ2-1; D is uncertain. The CDR3 sequence is 16 residues long. The germline V gene encodes CDR1 LGHNT and CDR2 FRNRAP. Trimming cost V 5 bases and J 5 bases, with 19 bases left between them.

V usage is TRBV7-6 and J usage is TRBJ2-1; no clear D. The CDR3 loop spans 16 amino acids. V was pared by 5 bases and J by 0 bases, with 14 bases between. Germline CDR1 and CDR2: SGHVS and FNYEAQ. The CDR3 bases are TGTGCCAGCAGCCTCGATAGCAGGAGCTCCTACAATGAGCAGTTCTTC. It translates to CASSLDSRSSYNEQFF. Looking up the rest from reference TRBV7-6 and TRBJ2-1 gives the full variable domain: GAGVSQSPRYKVTKRGQDVALRCDPISGHVSLYWYRQALGQGPEFLTYFNYEAQQDKSGLPNDRFSAERPEGSISTLTIQRTEQRDSAMYRCASSLDSRSSYNEQFFGPGTRLTVL.

This chain connects TRBV11-2 to TRBJ2-7; D remains unclear. The germline gives CDR1 SGHAT, CDR2 FQNNGV. The CDR3 covers 14 residues. V was cut by 3 bases and J by 4 bases, with 13 bases left in between. The CDR3 DNA follows: TGTGCCAGCAGCTTTTGGACGGTGAATTACGAGCAGTACTTC. This gives the protein CASSFWTVNYEQYF.

The V gene is TRBV9, the J gene TRBJ1-2; TRBD1 aligns across 7 bases. The CDR3 contains 17 residues. J lost 4 bases, V lost 1 base, and 13 bases had no gene match. The V gene's germline CDR1 is SGDLS and CDR2 YYNGEE. The CDR3 here is CASSVRGGAAIGYGYTF. CDR3 sequence (DNA): TGTGCCAGCAGCGTAAGAGGGGGCGCCGCTATCGGCTATGGCTACACCTTC.

The chain has TRBV7-9 and TRBJ2-7, with a possible D match to TRBD2 (6 bases). This CDR3 spans 13 amino acids. Germline V gene data show CDR1 as SEHNR and CDR2 as FQNEAQ (reference sequence). With 5 bases removed from V and 3 bases from J, the gap between germline ends came to 11 bases. CDR3 nucleotide sequence: TGTGCCAGCAGCCCTCCGCGGGGCTACGAGCAGTACTTC. Residues: CASSPPRGYEQYF. Looking up the rest from reference TRBV7-9 and TRBJ2-7 gives the full variable domain: DTGVSQNPRHKITKRGQNVTFRCDPISEHNRLYWYRQTLGQGPEFLTYFQNEAQLEKSRLLSDRFSAERPKGSFSTLEIQRTEQGDSAMYLCASSPPRGYEQYFGPGTRLTVT.

The chain employs TRBV27 and TRBJ1-2; tentative D call: TRBD1 (5 bases). V gave up 5 bases and J gave up 4 bases, with 17 bases separating them. This CDR3 comprises 15 residues. The germline V gene encodes CDR1 MNHEY and CDR2 SMNVEV (reference sequence). The CDR3 region is CASSQIPAGFYGYTF. CDR3 bases: TGTGCCAGCAGTCAAATCCCTGCAGGGTTCTATGGCTACACCTTC.

This chain links TRBV11-2 with TRBJ1-4, with D perhaps matching TRBD1 (5 bases). Trimming pared 4 bases from V and 5 bases from J, leaving 17 bases between. Germline CDR1 and CDR2: SGHAT and FQNNGV. CDR3 length: 16 residues. For the CDR3, the DNA is TGTGCCAGCAGCTCCCACGGGGACCGCCGAAATGAAAAACTGTTTTTT. Encoded protein: CASSSHGDRRNEKLFF.